The 28 T cell receptor beta chains in this list originate from one sample, sequenced in a study of identifying expanded T cells in peripheral blood. Clones were read by immunoSEQ multiplex PCR, and TCRdb kept only the in-frame ones, dropping some. The sample has about 130,000 clones, about 86% seen once. Sequencing used blood. The receptors were gathered from a person aged 18 to 70 in good health.

The chain links TRBV6-5 to TRBJ1-1; weak D call: TRBD1 (6 bases). Trimming took 5 bases from V and 8 from J, leaving 15 bases between them. The V gene's germline CDR1 is MNHEY and CDR2 SVGAGI. The CDR3 covers 13 residues. CDR3 nucleotide sequence: TGTGCCAGCAGTCACGAGCAGGGGATAGAAGCTTTCTTT. It codes for CASSHEQGIEAFF.

The J gene is TRBJ2-5, the V gene TRBV7-9, with 8 positions matching TRBD1. This CDR3 comprises 12 residues. J was trimmed by 2 bases and V by 11 bases; bases with no gene match: 4. Germline-derived CDR1 and CDR2 are SEHNR and FQNEAQ (reference sequence). The CDR3 DNA is TGTGCCGGGGGGACAGGACAAGAGACCCAGTACTTC. Protein: CAGGTGQETQYF.

This clone appeared a single time. The V gene is TRBV6-6, the J gene TRBJ1-3; maybe TRBD1 (5 bases). V was cut by 8 bases and J by 4 bases, with 18 bases left in between. Germline CDR1 reads MNHNY; CDR2 reads SVGAGI (reference sequence). CDR3 length equals 15 residues. DNA for the CDR3: TGTGCCAGCGATTCGATCGGGGGGGAAGGAAACACCATATATTTT. This codes for CASDSIGGEGNTIYF.

This clone has a count of ten or more. This chain connects TRBV7-2 to TRBJ2-5; 8 bases align to TRBD2. In germline, CDR1 is SGHTA, CDR2 FQGNSA. The trim removed 4 bases at V and 3 bases at J, leaving 10 bases unmatched. This CDR3 contains 16 residues. CDR3 DNA: TGTGCCAGCAGCTCGGGACTAGTAGGGCCTAAAGAGACCCAGTACTTC. Translating it yields CASSSGLVGPKETQYF.

J is TRBJ2-7 and V is TRBV5-1, with 14 bases lining up with TRBD2. With 4 bases clipped from V and 5 bases from J, the junction kept 5 bases outside the gene matches. The CDR3 consists of 15 residues. Per germline, CDR1 SGHRS and CDR2 YFSETQ. The CDR3 sequence: CASSRGLAGGDEQYF. Written as DNA, the CDR3 is TGCGCCAGCAGCCGTGGACTAGCGGGGGGTGACGAGCAGTACTTC. The full variable domain, with the rest looked up from reference TRBV5-1 and TRBJ2-7, is KAGVTQTPRYLIKTRGQQVTLSCSPISGHRSVSWYQQTPGQGLQFLFEYFSETQRNKGNFPGRFSGRQFSNSRSEMNVSTLELGDSALYLCASSRGLAGGDEQYFGPGTRLTVT.

V is TRBV9 and J is TRBJ1-5, with TRBD1 matching 8 bases. The trim removed 3 bases at V and 5 bases at J, leaving 1 base unmatched. Germline-derived CDR1 and CDR2 are SGDLS and YYNGEE. This CDR3 comprises 13 residues. The CDR3 DNA reads TGTGCCAGCAGCGAGGGACAGGATCAGCCCCAGCATTTT. Amino acids: CASSEGQDQPQHF. Using reference TRBV9 and TRBJ1-5 for the parts outside the CDR3, the full variable domain is DSGVTQTPKHLITATGQRVTLRCSPRSGDLSVYWYQQSLDQGLQFLIQYYNGEERAKGNILERFSAQQFPDLHSELNLSSLELGDSALYFCASSEGQDQPQHFGDGTRLSIL.

The chain uses TRBV19 and TRBJ1-1; D is ambiguous. Germline V gene sequence: CDR1 LNHDA, CDR2 SQIVND (reference sequence). V was clipped by 4 bases and J by 6 bases, with 12 bases between them. The CDR3 contains 13 residues. The CDR3 coding sequence is TGTGCCAGTAGTAGGCAGGTGGAGGCTGAAGCTTTCTTT. It is translated as CASSRQVEAEAFF.

The V and J genes are TRBV28 and TRBJ2-7; TRBD2 matches 7 bases. V shed 4 bases, J shed 4 bases, and the junction held 13 bases outside the gene matches. The length of the CDR3 is 16 residues. CDR1 is MDHEN, CDR2 SYDVKM, per germline. The CDR3 region is CASSSGPGGYLYEQYF. In DNA, the CDR3 is TGTGCCAGCAGTTCGGGTCCGGGAGGATATCTTTACGAGCAGTACTTC.

The chain employs TRBV29-1 and TRBJ2-5; no clear D gene. Germline V gene sequence: CDR1 SQVTM, CDR2 ANQGSEA. Trimming left V 4 bases short and J 5 bases short, with 11 bases between. The CDR3 runs 12 residues. DNA of the CDR3: TGCAGCGTTGTGCGAGAAGCTGAGACCCAGTACTTC. Protein: CSVVREAETQYF.

The CDR3 DNA reads as TGTGCCAGCACGCCCGGGCTAGAAGAGACCCAGTACTTC. Translated: CASTPGLEETQYF. The chain carries TRBV28 and TRBJ2-5; no clear D. The CDR3 contains 13 residues. Between the trimmed V and J ends, which lost 7 bases and 3 bases, there was a span of 12 bases. Germline CDR1 and CDR2: MDHEN and SYDVKM.

This clone was detected many times. The chain couples TRBV7-2 to TRBJ1-5; no clear D gene. CDR1 and CDR2 (germline): SGHTA, FQGNSA. Trimming cost V 1 base and J 3 bases, with 10 bases left between them. The CDR3 loop spans 15 amino acids. CDR3 DNA sequence: TGTGCCAGCAGCTTAGGGACGGGTTACAATCAGCCCCAGCATTTT. Translation: CASSLGTGYNQPQHF.

The chain recombines TRBV5-1 with TRBJ2-5, with TRBD1 as a possible D gene (7 bases). Trimming stripped 6 bases from V and 5 bases from J, with 17 bases between. This CDR3 has 14 amino acids. Germline V gives CDR1 SGHRS, CDR2 YFSETQ. The CDR3 DNA sequence: TGCGCCAGCAACAGTCAGGGGGGCCACGAGACCCAGTACTTC. Encoded protein: CASNSQGGHETQYF. The variable domain in full, with the rest retrieved from reference TRBV5-1 and TRBJ2-5, is KAGVTQTPRYLIKTRGQQVTLSCSPISGHRSVSWYQQTPGQGLQFLFEYFSETQRNKGNFPGRFSGRQFSNSRSEMNVSTLELGDSALYLCASNSQGGHETQYFGPGTRLLVL.

Only a few counts were recorded for this clone. The chain links TRBV2 to TRBJ2-7; D remains unclear. Germline lookup yields CDR1 SNHLY and CDR2 FYNNEI. This CDR3 is built from 12 residues. V was clipped by 6 bases and J by 1 base, with 7 bases between them. CDR3 sequence: CASRRLSYEQYF. DNA of the CDR3: TGTGCCAGCAGGCGACTTTCCTACGAGCAGTACTTC.

The CDR3 reads CATRSSGANVLTF. As DNA, the CDR3 is TGTGCCACCCGGTCCTCTGGGGCCAACGTCCTGACTTTC. This sequence joins TRBV28 and TRBJ2-6; D unresolved. Germline CDR1 is MDHEN and CDR2 is SYDVKM. The CDR3 runs 13 residues. Trimming removed 10 bases at V and 0 bases at J, with 7 bases between.

The chain is built from TRBV7-9 and TRBJ1-4; no clear D. V was pared by 3 bases and J by 4 bases, with 12 bases between. The length of the CDR3 is 15 residues. In germline, CDR1 is SEHNR, CDR2 FQNEAQ (reference sequence). For the CDR3, the DNA is TGTGCCAGCAGCTTTAGAAGTACAGTTAATGAAAAACTGTTTTTT. Its translation: CASSFRSTVNEKLFF.

The chain links TRBV7-9 to TRBJ1-1; D gene ambiguous. Germline V gene sequence: CDR1 SEHNR, CDR2 FQNEAQ (reference sequence). The CDR3 runs to 14 residues. The ends were cut back, 2 bases at V and 1 base at J, with 8 bases in the middle. Written as DNA, the CDR3 is TGTGCCAGCAGCTTATTGGGAGAGAACACTGAAGCTTTCTTT. Protein sequence: CASSLLGENTEAFF.

This clone was seen more than once but under ten times. The chain is built from TRBV7-9 and TRBJ2-7; TRBD2 matches 10 bases. CDR1 is SEHNR, CDR2 FQNEAQ, per germline (reference sequence). With V trimmed by 3 bases and J by 9 bases, 5 bases remained unmatched. This CDR3 spans 13 amino acids. The CDR3 nucleotides read TGTGCCAGCAGCTTGGCTAGCGGGAGCTGGCAGTACTTC. This sequence encodes CASSLASGSWQYF.

Regarding this clone: This may be a read error: a much more frequent sequence differs by one nucleotide. Other DNA sequences of this sample code for an identical CDR3. This chain uses TRBV5-1 with TRBJ2-7; D is perhaps TRBD1 or TRBD2 (5 bases each). CDR1 and CDR2 from the germline V gene are SGHRS and YFSETQ. V was trimmed by 3 bases and J by 3 bases, leaving 19 bases between them. CDR3 length: 16 amino acids. The CDR3 here is CASSSPPQGEGYEQYF. In DNA form, the CDR3 reads TGCGCCAGCAGCTCTCCCCCTCAGGGAGAGGGCTACGAGCAGTACTTC.

The gene calls are TRBV6-6 and TRBJ2-1, with TRBD2 matching 8 bases. The CDR3 extends over 16 amino acids. The J segment lost 5 bases and the V segment lost 4 bases, leaving 10 bases of the junction unmatched. Germline V CDR1 and CDR2: MNHNY, SVGAGI (reference sequence). The chain's CDR3 is CASSSPQLAGNNEQFF. As DNA, the CDR3 is TGTGCCAGCAGTTCCCCTCAGCTAGCGGGCAACAATGAGCAGTTCTTC.

This sequence joins TRBV7-7 and TRBJ2-3; weak D call: TRBD2 (6 bases). Trimming left V 5 bases short and J 0 bases short, with 12 bases between. This CDR3 is built from 15 residues. The germline V gene has CDR1 SSHAT and CDR2 FNYEAQ (reference sequence). The CDR3 DNA follows: TGTGCCAGCAGCAGAACTAGCTCTAGCACAGATACGCAGTATTTT. Translating gives CASSRTSSSTDTQYF.

V usage is TRBV7-3 and J usage is TRBJ2-1, with 8 bases fitting TRBD2. Germline trimming cut 2 bases from V and 12 bases from J; bases unmatched to any gene: 12. This CDR3 contains 15 residues. Germline CDR1 and CDR2: SGHTA and FQGTGA. CDR3 region: CASSLVPSGPVVQFF. In DNA, the CDR3 is TGTGCCAGCAGCTTAGTCCCTAGCGGGCCTGTGGTGCAGTTCTTC. The variable domain in full, completed from reference TRBV7-3 and TRBJ2-1, reads GAGVSQTPSNKVTEKGKYVELRCDPISGHTALYWYRQSLGQGPEFLIYFQGTGAADDSGLPNDRFFAVRPEGSVSTLKIQRTERGDSAVYLCASSLVPSGPVVQFFGPGTRLTVL.

The V gene is TRBV30, the J gene TRBJ1-5; no firm D call. This CDR3 comprises 13 residues. V was clipped by 1 base and J by 6 bases, with 10 bases between them. CDR1 GTSNPN and CDR2 SVGIG come from the germline V gene (reference sequence). CDR3 bases: TGTGCCTGGAGTGCGGCTGTCGGTCAGCCCCAGCATTTT. Translating gives CAWSAAVGQPQHF.

This clone was seen a few times. This sequence joins TRBV6-5 and TRBJ2-3, with D uncertain. The CDR3 length is 15 residues. V lost 5 bases and J lost 2, with 14 bases in between. Germline loops: CDR1 MNHEY, CDR2 SVGAGI. This CDR3 reads CASSRRRPFTDTQYF. CDR3 in DNA: TGTGCCAGCAGTCGACGACGGCCATTCACAGATACGCAGTATTTT.

The chain carries TRBV5-1 and TRBJ2-1; D unresolved. From germline, CDR1 is SGHRS and CDR2 YFSETQ. Trimming stripped 0 bases from V and 5 bases from J, with 9 bases between. The CDR3 runs 14 residues. CDR3: CASSLVVVHNEQFF. CDR3 DNA sequence: TGCGCCAGCAGCTTGGTTGTGGTCCACAATGAGCAGTTCTTC.

This rearrangement joins TRBV11-2 to TRBJ2-7, with D maybe TRBD2 (5 bases). In germline, CDR1 is SGHAT, CDR2 FQNNGV. Trimming took 4 bases from V and 6 from J, leaving 10 bases between them. This CDR3 has 12 amino acids. The CDR3 spells CASSSGLAEQYF. Written as DNA, the CDR3 is TGTGCCAGCAGCTCCGGACTCGCCGAGCAGTACTTC.

V gene TRBV7-3 combines with J gene TRBJ2-7; TRBD2 is a possible D gene (5 bases). Germline CDR1 SGHTA, CDR2 FQGTGA. Trimming took off 5 bases at V and 5 bases at J, with 16 bases between the two ends. This CDR3 spans 14 amino acids. The CDR3 loop reads CASSRGGGRHEQYF. CDR3 DNA sequence: TGTGCCAGCAGCCGCGGTGGAGGCCGACACGAGCAGTACTTC.

The CDR3 reads CASSLSGQPQHF. In nucleotides, the CDR3 is TGTGCCAGCAGTTTATCAGGCCAGCCCCAGCATTTT. This chain connects TRBV28 to TRBJ1-5; D is unresolved. This CDR3 is built from 12 residues. Trimming pared 1 base from V and 7 bases from J, leaving 5 bases between. Looked up from germline, CDR1 is MDHEN and CDR2 is SYDVKM.

The gene calls are TRBV6-5 and TRBJ2-1; D gene unclear. CDR3 length: 14 amino acids. Germline V CDR1 and CDR2: MNHEY, SVGAGI. The germline V and J ends were trimmed by 6 bases and 2 bases, with 11 bases remaining between them. CDR3 sequence (DNA): TGTGCCAGCAGGGTACAGAGAACCTACAATGAGCAGTTCTTC. Amino acid sequence: CASRVQRTYNEQFF.